These 31 T cell receptor beta chains share one sample of origin, sequenced in a study of CD8 T cells in ankylosing spondylitis. MiXCR was run by TCRdb on the 5' RACE reads, yielding one entry per CDR3 protein. This table has around 300,000 distinct CDR3 sequences, approximately 10% appearing once. The sequenced sample was blood, either unsorted or a sorted T cell fraction (not recorded which). The receptors derive from a female donor with ankylosing spondylitis or in good health (not recorded which).

CDR3 bases: TGTGCCAGCAGCCAACTGCCGGTGGGCAGAGCTAACTATGGCTACACCTTC. This translates into CASSQLPVGRANYGYTF. The rearrangement uses TRBV3-1 and TRBJ1-2; unclear D gene. Germline lookup yields CDR1 LGHDT and CDR2 YNNKEL (reference sequence). The CDR3 has 17 residues. The V and J ends lost 2 bases and 0 bases respectively, with 16 bases between them.

Ten or more counts support this clonotype. The chain joins TRBV7-2 to TRBJ2-1, with 7 positions matching TRBD2. The CDR3 loop spans 18 amino acids. Trimming took 1 base from V and 3 from J; bases not matched to a gene: 12. CDR1 SGHTA and CDR2 FQGNSA come from the germline V gene. DNA for the CDR3: TGTGCCAGCAGCTTAGGGCCCCTCGCGGGAGTGAACTACAATGAGCAGTTCTTC. This encodes CASSLGPLAGVNYNEQFF.

This clonotype appeared many times. This sequence joins TRBV7-8 and TRBJ2-7; a weak D match, TRBD2 (7 bases). This CDR3 contains 16 residues. V lost 5 bases, J lost 6 bases, and 23 bases lay in between. The V gene's germline CDR1 is SGHVS and CDR2 FQNEAQ. The CDR3 spells CASSPRLGGPTVEQYF. The CDR3 nucleotides are TGTGCCAGCAGCCCACGCCTGGGGGGGCCTACAGTCGAGCAGTACTTC. Based on the CDR3 plus reference TRBV7-8 and TRBJ2-7, the full variable domain is GAGVSQSPRYKVAKRGQDVALRCDPISGHVSLFWYQQALGQGPEFLTYFQNEAQLDKSGLPSDRFFAERPEGSVSTLKIQRTQQEDSAVYLCASSPRLGGPTVEQYFGPGTRLTVT.

This clonotype was detected many times. This rearrangement joins TRBV6-4 to TRBJ1-5, with D possibly matching TRBD1 (5 bases). Germline loops: CDR1 MRHNA, CDR2 SNTAGT. V lost 10 bases and J lost 9, with 19 bases in between. The CDR3 is made up of 13 amino acids. CDR3 amino acids: CATKEGPGMPQHF. The CDR3 region has the DNA TGTGCCACCAAAGAGGGGCCCGGTATGCCCCAGCATTTT.

This clonotype was counted at least ten times. The chain uses TRBV12-3 or TRBV12-4 and TRBJ2-1, with a possible D match to TRBD2 (5 bases). The CDR3 totals 12 residues. V lost 6 bases, J lost 7 bases, and 10 bases lay in between. CDR3 residues: CASRTLANEQFF. CDR3 coding DNA: TGTGCCAGCAGGACTCTAGCTAATGAGCAGTTCTTC.

This clonotype was picked up many times. The genes are TRBV29-1 and TRBJ1-3; the D is unclear. V lost 6 bases, J lost 0 bases, and 9 bases lay in between. This CDR3 contains 13 residues. Germline CDR1 is SQVTM and CDR2 is ANQGSEA. In nucleotides, the CDR3 is TGCAGCGTCCAGATCCTCTCTGGAAACACCATATATTTT. Translating it yields CSVQILSGNTIYF.

This clonotype was counted only a few times. The chain couples TRBV7-8 to TRBJ2-3; 12 nucleotides align to TRBD2. V shed 3 bases, J shed 1 base, and the junction held 5 bases outside the gene matches. The CDR3 is 17 amino acids. Germline CDR1 SGHVS, CDR2 FQNEAQ. For the CDR3, the DNA is TGTGCCAGCAGCTTTTGGACTAGCGGGATCGGCACAGATACGCAGTATTTT. The encoded protein is CASSFWTSGIGTDTQYF.

Regarding this clonotype: Compared with germline, one end of the junction differs, possibly owing to a read error. The gene calls are TRBV3-1 and TRBJ2-2, with D perhaps assigned TRBD1 or TRBD2 (6 bases each). The CDR3 covers 19 residues. Germline V gene sequence: CDR1 LGHDT, CDR2 YNNKEL (reference sequence). CDR3 bases: TGTGCCAGCTGCCAAGGGCTCCCGGGGGCCCACACCAACGGCGGGGAGCTGTTTTTT. Its protein product is CASCQGLPGAHTNGGELFF.

The chain employs TRBV5-1 and TRBJ2-1, with D tentatively TRBD2 (5 bases). The germline V gene has CDR1 SGHRS and CDR2 YFSETQ. Between the trimmed V and J ends, which lost 4 bases and 6 bases, there was a span of 14 bases. There are 14 residues in the CDR3. The CDR3, as DNA: TGCGCCAGCAGCCCCTCGCGGGTCGGCAATGAGCAGTTCTTC. This encodes CASSPSRVGNEQFF.

This clonotype was counted only a few times. The chain recombines TRBV20-1 with TRBJ2-7, with 7 bases lining up with TRBD2. The V and J ends lost 5 bases and 3 bases, in that order; junction bases with no gene match: 19. The CDR3 runs 17 residues. Per the germline V gene, CDR1 is DFQATT and CDR2 is SNEGSKA (reference sequence). In DNA, the CDR3 is TGCAGTGCTGGGGAGGGTTCCGCTAATCCCCTCTACTACGAGCAGTACTTC. Translation: CSAGEGSANPLYYEQYF.

In this sample, this clonotype turned up a few times. The gene calls are TRBV14 and TRBJ2-3; no definite D call. Trimming cost V 0 bases and J 4 bases, with 8 bases left between them. The CDR3 contains 14 residues. Per the germline V gene, CDR1 is SGHDN and CDR2 is FVKESK. CDR3 sequence reads: CASSQDDTSDTQYF. CDR3 sequence (DNA): TGTGCCAGCAGCCAAGACGACACCTCAGATACGCAGTATTTT.

This clonotype was observed a handful of times. The V gene is TRBV7-3, the J gene TRBJ2-1, with 7 nucleotides matching TRBD1. The V and J ends lost 5 bases and 11 bases, in that order; junction bases with no gene match: 6. This CDR3 comprises 12 residues. The germline V gene has CDR1 SGHTA and CDR2 FQGTGA. The CDR3 nucleotides are TGTGCCAGCAGCCTCGACAGGGCCCAGCAGTTCTTC. It yields the protein CASSLDRAQQFF.

The chain employs TRBV7-8 and TRBJ1-2; TRBD1 is a possible D gene (5 bases). There are 15 residues in the CDR3. Between the trimmed V and J ends, which lost 6 bases and 4 bases, there was a span of 18 bases. Germline V lookup: CDR1 SGHVS, CDR2 FQNEAQ. The CDR3: CASRRQRAEGYGYTF. The CDR3, as DNA: TGTGCCAGCAGACGACAGCGTGCGGAGGGCTATGGCTACACCTTC.

This clonotype was found many times. This chain uses TRBV6-5 with TRBJ1-4; 10 positions agree with TRBD1. This CDR3 spans 15 amino acids. Germline CDR1 reads MNHEY; CDR2 reads SVGAGI. Losses at the gene ends were 5 bases for V and 6 bases for J; bases not matched to a gene: 6. The CDR3 here is CASSTWTGGDEKLFF. The CDR3 region has the DNA TGTGCCAGCAGTACTTGGACAGGGGGGGATGAAAAACTGTTTTTT.

The gene calls are TRBV28 and TRBJ1-2; D unclear. V gave up 1 base and J gave up 4 bases, with 16 bases separating them. The CDR3 contains 16 residues. Germline CDR1 is MDHEN and CDR2 is SYDVKM. Here the CDR3 reads CASSLSGPAEPYGYTF. The CDR3 nucleotides are TGTGCCAGCAGTTTATCCGGACCGGCAGAGCCCTATGGCTACACCTTC.

This clonotype has a count of ten or more. The V call is TRBV27, the J call TRBJ2-3; TRBD2 is a possible D gene (5 bases). From germline, CDR1 is MNHEY and CDR2 SMNVEV (reference sequence). V was trimmed by 6 bases and J by 0 bases, leaving 16 bases between them. The CDR3 covers 16 residues. The CDR3 region has the DNA TGTGCCAGCAGCCGCATCGGGATAAGTAGCACAGATACGCAGTATTTT. It encodes CASSRIGISSTDTQYF.

This clonotype showed up many times. The chain employs TRBV10-3 and TRBJ2-2; no firm D call. The CDR3 has 12 amino acids. Per germline, CDR1 ENHRY and CDR2 SYGVKD. V lost 7 bases to trimming and J lost 1 base, with 4 bases between them. This CDR3 reads CAIKVNTGELFF. Written as DNA, the CDR3 is TGTGCCATCAAGGTGAACACCGGGGAGCTGTTTTTT.

V gene TRBV5-5 combines with J gene TRBJ2-4; D possibly corresponds to TRBD1 (6 bases). CDR3 length: 15 residues. The ends were cut back, 3 bases at V and 5 bases at J, with 15 bases in the middle. The V gene's germline CDR1 is SGHKS and CDR2 YYEKEE (reference sequence). The CDR3 DNA reads as TGTGCCAGCAGCTCATCGACAGGAACCCAAAACATTCAGTACTTC. Its protein product is CASSSSTGTQNIQYF.

The V call is TRBV20-1, the J call TRBJ2-7; D not resolved. V was cut by 6 bases and J by 0 bases, with 15 bases left in between. The CDR3 sequence is 14 residues long. In germline, CDR1 is DFQATT, CDR2 SNEGSKA (reference sequence). CDR3 bases: TGCAGTGCCGAAAGGGCAGCGAGCTCCTACGAGCAGTACTTC. It encodes CSAERAASSYEQYF.

V and J are TRBV12-3 or TRBV12-4 and TRBJ2-2; possibly TRBD1 or TRBD2 for D (6 bases each). CDR3 length: 16 residues. The V and J ends lost 3 bases and 0 bases respectively, with 11 bases between them. CDR3 sequence: CASSFSGAANTGELFF. The CDR3 DNA sequence: TGTGCCAGCAGTTTTTCGGGGGCCGCGAACACCGGGGAGCTGTTTTTT.

In regard to this clonotype: One base away lies a much larger clone, so this may be a sequencing read error. The rearrangement uses TRBV28 and TRBJ1-2; 8 bases agree with TRBD1. There are 12 residues in the CDR3. Germline-derived CDR1 and CDR2 are MDHEN and SYDVKM. The CDR3 reads CTSRTGLNGYTF. The CDR3 DNA is TGTACCAGCAGGACAGGGCTAAATGGCTACACCTTC.

This clonotype was seen many times. This chain links TRBV20-1 with TRBJ2-5, with TRBD2 matching over 7 bases. The CDR3 runs 14 residues. V lost 2 bases and J lost 4; bases outside the gene matches: 7. Germline values: CDR1 DFQATT, CDR2 SNEGSKA (reference sequence). CDR3 sequence: CSARYLWGGETQYF. The CDR3 nucleotides read TGCAGTGCTAGATATCTTTGGGGGGGAGAGACCCAGTACTTC.

This clonotype was found many times. The rearrangement uses TRBV6-1 and TRBJ1-5; D might be TRBD1 (6 bases). V lost 5 bases and J 0 bases, leaving 17 bases between the germline ends. Germline V gives CDR1 MNHNS, CDR2 SASEGT. The CDR3 runs 17 residues. The DNA of the CDR3 is TGTGCCAGCAGTACCAGATGGACAGCTCATAGCAATCAGCCCCAGCATTTT. It specifies CASSTRWTAHSNQPQHF.

This clonotype was seen repeatedly, ten times or more. The chain recombines TRBV10-3 with TRBJ1-5, with no clear D. Per germline, CDR1 ENHRY and CDR2 SYGVKD. The CDR3 is 13 amino acids. Between the trimmed V and J ends, which lost 11 bases and 0 bases, there was a span of 11 bases. The CDR3 is CAVRPDSNQPQHF. Written as DNA, the CDR3 is TGTGCCGTACGTCCAGATAGCAATCAGCCCCAGCATTTT.

The chain carries TRBV7-2 and TRBJ1-2; the D is unclear. The V end was cut by 6 bases, the J end by 2 bases, with 4 bases between. CDR1 is SGHTA, CDR2 FQGNSA, per germline. CDR3 size: 11 residues. DNA for the CDR3: TGTGCCAGCAGAATCAACTATGGCTACACCTTC. It codes for CASRINYGYTF.

Turning to this clonotype: A much larger clone lies a single base off, so this may be a read error. Since the CDR3 does not end with the conserved phenylalanine or tryptophan, this likely comes from a read error. The V and J genes are TRBV5-5 and TRBJ2-7, with 11 bases that match TRBD2. Germline V gene lookup returns CDR1 SGHKS and CDR2 YYEKEE (reference sequence). With V trimmed by 4 bases and J by 4 bases, 7 bases remained unmatched. This CDR3 is 15 amino acids long. For the CDR3, the DNA is TGTGCCAGCAGCCCGCAGACTAGCGGGACTTACGAGCAGTACTTG. Its translation is CASSPQTSGTYEQYL.

This clonotype was seen ten or more times. The chain recombines TRBV20-1 with TRBJ2-7; no firm D call. Germline lookup yields CDR1 DFQATT and CDR2 SNEGSKA (reference sequence). The CDR3 spans 13 residues. Trimming removed 3 bases from V and 2 bases from J, with 11 bases in between. The CDR3: CSASRRSTYEQYF. For the CDR3, the DNA is TGCAGTGCTAGTCGCAGGAGCACCTACGAGCAGTACTTC.

CDR3: CASSQERRKETQYF. The DNA for the CDR3 is TGCGCCAGCAGCCAAGAAAGACGGAAGGAGACCCAGTACTTC. The rearrangement links TRBV4-1 to TRBJ2-5; D remains ambiguous. V lost 0 bases and J lost 5, with 10 bases in between. Per the germline V gene, CDR1 is MGHRA and CDR2 is YSYEKL. The CDR3 runs to 14 residues.

This clonotype was found a few times. The rearrangement joins TRBV12-3 or TRBV12-4 to TRBJ2-3; possibly TRBD1 or TRBD2 for D (5 bases each). Trimming removed 3 bases at V and 5 bases at J, with 9 bases between. There are 13 residues in the CDR3. Here the CDR3 reads CASSLRGRDTQYF. CDR3 DNA sequence: TGTGCCAGCAGTTTGAGGGGTAGAGATACGCAGTATTTT.

This clonotype has only a few counts. As DNA, the CDR3 is TGTGCCAGCAGTCCCCAGGGGGCGCCGGACAATGAGCAGTTCTTC. Protein: CASSPQGAPDNEQFF. V usage is TRBV14 and J usage is TRBJ2-1, with TRBD1 matching over 8 bases. CDR3 length: 15 residues. The V gene's germline CDR1 is SGHDN and CDR2 FVKESK. The ends lost 6 bases at V and 5 bases at J; junction bases unmatched: 9.

In this sample, this clonotype turned up many times. The chain carries TRBV20-1 and TRBJ2-7; D gene ambiguous. The CDR3 is 14 amino acids. Trimming left V 3 bases short and J 5 bases short, with 17 bases between. Germline CDR1 reads DFQATT; CDR2 reads SNEGSKA (reference sequence). The CDR3 bases are TGCAGTGCTAGTGGCCCTGACAACGTAAACGAGCAGTACTTC. This translates into CSASGPDNVNEQYF.